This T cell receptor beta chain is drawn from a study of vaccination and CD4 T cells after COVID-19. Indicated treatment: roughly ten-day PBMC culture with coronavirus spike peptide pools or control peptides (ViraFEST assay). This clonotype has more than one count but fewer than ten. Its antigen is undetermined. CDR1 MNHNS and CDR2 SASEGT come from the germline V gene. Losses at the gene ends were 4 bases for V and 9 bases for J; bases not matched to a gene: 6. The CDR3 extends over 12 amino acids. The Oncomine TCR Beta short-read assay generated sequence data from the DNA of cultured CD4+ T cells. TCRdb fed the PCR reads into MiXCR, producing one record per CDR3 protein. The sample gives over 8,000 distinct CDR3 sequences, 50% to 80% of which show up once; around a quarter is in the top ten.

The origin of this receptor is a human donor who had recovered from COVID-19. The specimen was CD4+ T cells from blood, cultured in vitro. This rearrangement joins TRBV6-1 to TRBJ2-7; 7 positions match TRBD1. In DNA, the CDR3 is TGTGCCAGCAGTGGGGGGACAGTCGGGCAGTACTTC. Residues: CASSGGTVGQYF.